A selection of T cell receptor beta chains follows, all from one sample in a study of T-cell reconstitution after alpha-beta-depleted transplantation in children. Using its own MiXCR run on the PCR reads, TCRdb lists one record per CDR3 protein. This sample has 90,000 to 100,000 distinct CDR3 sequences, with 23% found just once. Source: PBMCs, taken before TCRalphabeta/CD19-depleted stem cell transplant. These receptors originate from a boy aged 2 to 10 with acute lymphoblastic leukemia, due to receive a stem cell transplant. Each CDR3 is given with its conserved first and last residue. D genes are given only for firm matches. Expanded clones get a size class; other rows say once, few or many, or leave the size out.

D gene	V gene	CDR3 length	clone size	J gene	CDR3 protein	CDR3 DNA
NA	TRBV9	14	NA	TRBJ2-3	CASSVSGAADTQYF	TGTGCCAGCAGCGTGAGCGGAGCGGCAGATACGCAGTATTTT
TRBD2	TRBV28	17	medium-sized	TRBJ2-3	CASSSPYGLAVADTQYF	TGTGCCAGCAGTTCTCCTTACGGACTAGCCGTGGCAGATACGCAGTATTTT
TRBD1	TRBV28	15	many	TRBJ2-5	CASSTTTGQWETQYF	TGTGCCAGCAGCACTACAACGGGACAGTGGGAGACCCAGTACTTC
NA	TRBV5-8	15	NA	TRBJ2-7	CASSLFSGGFYEQYF	TGTGCCAGCAGCTTGTTTAGCGGAGGATTTTACGAGCAGTACTTC
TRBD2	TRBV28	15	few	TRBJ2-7	CASSFPSGDSYEQYF	TGTGCCAGCAGTTTTCCGAGCGGGGACTCCTACGAGCAGTACTTC
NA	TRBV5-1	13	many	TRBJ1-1	CASSSLQGTEAFF	TGCGCCAGCAGCTCACTACAGGGCACTGAAGCTTTCTTT
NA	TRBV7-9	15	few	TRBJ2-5	CASSLITSQGETQYF	TGTGCCAGCAGCCTCATTACTAGCCAGGGAGAGACCCAGTACTTC
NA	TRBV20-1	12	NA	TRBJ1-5	CSARQGGQPQHF	TGCAGTGCTAGACAGGGCGGACAGCCCCAGCATTTT
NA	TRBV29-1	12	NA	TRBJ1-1	CSLTLRTDFAFF	TGCAGCCTCACGTTACGGACGGACTTCGCTTTCTTT
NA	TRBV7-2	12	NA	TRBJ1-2	CASRYSGDGYTF	TGTGCCAGCAGATATAGTGGGGACGGCTACACCTTC
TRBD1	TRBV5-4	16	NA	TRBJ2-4	CASSTPQGEAKNIQYF	TGTGCCAGCAGCACACCCCAGGGGGAAGCCAAAAACATTCAGTACTTC
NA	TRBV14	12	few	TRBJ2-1	CASSQEGRLQFF	TGTGCCAGCAGCCAAGAAGGGCGACTACAGTTCTTC
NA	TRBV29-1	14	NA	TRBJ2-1	CSVEARSSYNEQFF	TGCAGCGTTGAAGCGCGGAGCTCCTACAATGAGCAGTTCTTC
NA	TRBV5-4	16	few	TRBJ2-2	CASSLLGKVGTGELFF	TGTGCCAGCAGCTTGCTCGGGAAAGTCGGCACCGGGGAGCTGTTTTTT
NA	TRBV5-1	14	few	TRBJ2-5	CASSIIDRMETQYF	TGCGCCAGCAGCATAATAGACCGAATGGAGACCCAGTACTTC
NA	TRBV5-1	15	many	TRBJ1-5	CASSSSGEWNQPQHF	TGCGCCAGCAGCTCCTCAGGGGAGTGGAATCAGCCCCAGCATTTT
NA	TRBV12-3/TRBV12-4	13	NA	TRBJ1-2	CASSWGPGSGYTF	TGTGCCAGCAGTTGGGGTCCGGGGTCCGGCTACACCTTC
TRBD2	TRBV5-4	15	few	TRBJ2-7	CASSLTSGYDYEQYF	TGTGCCAGCAGCTTAACTAGCGGATACGACTACGAGCAGTACTTC
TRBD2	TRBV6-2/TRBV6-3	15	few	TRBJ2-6	CASTFRGAGANVLTF	TGTGCCAGCACATTCCGGGGGGCTGGGGCCAACGTCCTGACTTTC
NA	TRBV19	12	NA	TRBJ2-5	CASSDQKETQYF	TGTGCCAGTAGCGACCAAAAAGAGACCCAGTACTTC
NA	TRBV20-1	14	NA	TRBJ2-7	CSALPGTVTYEQYF	TGCAGTGCGCTACCCGGGACGGTTACCTACGAGCAGTACTTC
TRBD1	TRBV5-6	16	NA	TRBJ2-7	CASSFQPDRSSYEQYF	TGTGCCAGCAGCTTTCAACCGGACAGGAGCTCCTACGAGCAGTACTTC
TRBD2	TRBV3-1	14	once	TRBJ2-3	CASSPSGTIGTQYF	TGTGCCAGCAGCCCTAGCGGGACAATCGGTACGCAGTATTTT
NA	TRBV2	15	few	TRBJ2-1	CASSTEKGPVGEQFF	TGTGCCAGCAGTACTGAGAAAGGCCCTGTGGGTGAGCAGTTCTTC
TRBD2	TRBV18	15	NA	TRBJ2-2	CASSSRTSGAGELFF	TGTGCCAGCTCATCCCGGACTAGCGGAGCCGGGGAGCTGTTTTTT
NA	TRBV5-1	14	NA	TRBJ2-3	CASRTTSGPDTQYF	TGCGCCAGCAGGACGACATCGGGACCAGATACGCAGTATTTT
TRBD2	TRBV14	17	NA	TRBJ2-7	CASSQGLVGLAEIEQYF	TGTGCCAGCAGCCAAGGGTTGGTGGGACTAGCGGAGATCGAGCAGTATTTC
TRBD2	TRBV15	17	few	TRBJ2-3	CATSRDVSSGGTDTQYF	TGTGCCACCAGCAGAGATGTTTCTAGCGGAGGGACAGATACGCAGTATTTT
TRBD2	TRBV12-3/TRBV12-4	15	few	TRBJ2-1	CASSPAEREYNEQFF	TGTGCCAGCAGCCCCGCCGAGCGGGAGTACAATGAGCAGTTCTTC
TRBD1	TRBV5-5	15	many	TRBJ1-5	CASSLEGAREQPQHF	TGTGCCAGCAGCTTGGAGGGGGCGCGGGAGCAGCCCCAGCATTTT
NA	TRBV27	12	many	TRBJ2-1	CASPLSRNEQFF	TGTGCCAGCCCGTTAAGTAGGAATGAGCAGTTCTTC
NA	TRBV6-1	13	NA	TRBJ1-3	CASSGGLGNTIYF	TGTGCCAGCAGTGGAGGACTTGGAAACACCATATATTTT
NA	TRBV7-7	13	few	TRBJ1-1	CASSLDWGTEAFF	TGTGCCAGCAGCTTAGATTGGGGCACTGAAGCTTTCTTT
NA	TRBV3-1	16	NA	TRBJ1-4	CASSQYSMVRSEKLFF	TGTGCCAGCAGCCAATACTCGATGGTCCGGAGCGAAAAACTGTTTTTT
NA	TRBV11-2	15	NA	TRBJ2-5	CASSLGHGVGETQYF	TGTGCCAGCAGCTTAGGACATGGGGTGGGTGAGACCCAGTACTTC
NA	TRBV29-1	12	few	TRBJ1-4	CSVEQGPEKLFF	TGCAGCGTTGAACAGGGGCCGGAAAAACTGTTTTTT
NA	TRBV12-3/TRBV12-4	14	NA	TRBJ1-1	CASGNRDRGTEAFF	TGTGCCAGCGGTAACCGGGACCGGGGCACTGAAGCTTTCTTT
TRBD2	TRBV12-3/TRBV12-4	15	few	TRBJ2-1	CASSLSLAEGPEQFF	TGTGCCAGCAGTTTGAGCCTAGCGGAGGGGCCTGAGCAGTTCTTC
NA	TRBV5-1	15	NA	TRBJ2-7	CASSPEGGGPYEQYF	TGCGCCAGCAGCCCCGAAGGCGGAGGGCCCTACGAGCAGTACTTC
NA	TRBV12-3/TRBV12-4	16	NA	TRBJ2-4	CASSPASLIAKNIQYF	TGTGCCAGCAGCCCAGCTAGCTTAATAGCCAAAAACATTCAGTACTTC
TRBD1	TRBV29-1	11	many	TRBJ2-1	CSAGQGGEQFF	TGCAGCGCAGGACAGGGGGGTGAGCAGTTCTTC
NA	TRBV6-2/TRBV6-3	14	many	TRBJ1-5	CASSYSRVYQPQHF	TGTGCCAGCAGTTACTCCAGGGTGTATCAGCCCCAGCATTTT
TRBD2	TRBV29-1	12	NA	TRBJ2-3	CSAKRDTDTQYF	TGCAGCGCAAAGCGGGACACAGATACGCAGTATTTT
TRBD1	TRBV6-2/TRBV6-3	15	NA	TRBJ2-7	CASSSAGTASYEQYF	TGTGCCAGCAGTTCCGCCGGGACAGCCTCCTACGAGCAGTACTTC
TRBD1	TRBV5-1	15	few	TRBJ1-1	CASSRSQGGNTEAFF	TGCGCCAGCAGCCGGTCGCAGGGGGGAAACACTGAAGCTTTCTTT
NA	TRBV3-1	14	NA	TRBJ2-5	CASSQRKSAETQYF	TGTGCCAGCAGCCAACGGAAGTCGGCGGAGACCCAGTACTTC
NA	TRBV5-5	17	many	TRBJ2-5	CASSLVPIGRGRETQYF	TGTGCCAGCAGCTTGGTGCCGATCGGCAGGGGCCGAGAGACCCAGTACTTC
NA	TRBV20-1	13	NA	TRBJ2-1	CSANSDPYNEQFF	TGCAGTGCTAACAGTGACCCCTACAATGAGCAGTTCTTC
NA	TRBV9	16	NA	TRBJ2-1	CASSALVGSGYNEQFF	TGTGCCAGCAGCGCCCTGGTAGGTAGCGGCTACAATGAGCAGTTCTTC
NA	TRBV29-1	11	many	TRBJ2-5	CSVSLWETQYF	TGCAGCGTTAGCTTGTGGGAGACCCAGTACTTC
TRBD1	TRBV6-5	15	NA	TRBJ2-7	CASSYSNTGVYEQYF	TGTGCCAGCAGTTACTCGAATACAGGGGTCTACGAGCAGTACTTC
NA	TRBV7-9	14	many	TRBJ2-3	CASSLHTNTDTQYF	TGTGCCAGCAGCTTACATACTAACACAGATACGCAGTATTTT
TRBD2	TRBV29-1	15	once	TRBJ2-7	CSVKGTSGTGLEQYF	TGCAGCGTCAAGGGGACTAGCGGGACCGGCCTCGAGCAGTACTTC
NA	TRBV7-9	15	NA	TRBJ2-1	CASSFGDPSYNEQFF	TGTGCCAGCAGCTTCGGGGACCCCTCCTACAATGAGCAGTTCTTC
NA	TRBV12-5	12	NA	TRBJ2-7	CASGLGNYEQYF	TGTGCTAGTGGTTTGGGTAATTACGAGCAGTACTTC
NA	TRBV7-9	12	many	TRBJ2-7	CASSPSSYEQYF	TGTGCCAGCAGCCCGAGCTCCTACGAGCAGTACTTC
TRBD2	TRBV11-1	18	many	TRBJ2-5	CASSPGTSGGAAQETQYF	TGTGCCAGCAGCCCTGGGACTAGCGGAGGGGCCGCCCAAGAGACCCAGTACTTC
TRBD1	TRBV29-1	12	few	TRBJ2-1	CSVVRGPNEQFF	TGCAGCGTTGTCAGGGGGCCTAATGAGCAGTTCTTC
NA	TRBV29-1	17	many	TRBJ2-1	CSVEDIHTRRTLNEQFF	TGCAGCGTTGAAGACATCCATACCCGGAGGACCCTTAATGAGCAGTTCTTC
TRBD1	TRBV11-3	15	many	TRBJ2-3	CASSPRQGATDTQYF	TGTGCCAGCAGCCCCCGACAGGGGGCCACAGATACGCAGTATTTT